This T cell receptor (beta chain) was found in a study of Ad26.COV2.S vaccination and SARS-CoV-2 variants. As for this clone: Its specificity is not known.

Study results and limitations: Non-spike TCR breadth showed similarity between vaccine and placebo recipients. Considerable breadth of spike-specific CD8+ and CD4+ T cell responses has reportedly been documented following vaccination. The TCR breadth and depth analyses may have produced an underestimate of total T cell responses. Vaccine recipients had higher spike-specific TCR breadth than placebo recipients.

Trimming at V came to 2 bases and at J to 3 bases, leaving 2 bases not matched to a gene. The germline V gene has CDR1 MDHEN and CDR2 SYDVKM. The CDR3 length is 15 residues. Here immunoSEQ multiplex PCR was the method, and the copy in TCRdb shows in-frame clones only, minus some. The sample lists tens of thousands of clones; around 82% were seen once. Sequences were derived from peripheral blood, sampled after recovery from COVID-19. The sequence came from a human donor who had recovered from COVID-19. The genes are TRBV28 and TRBJ1-5; 9 positions agree with TRBD1. Written as DNA, the CDR3 is TGTGCCAGCAGTTTAGGGACAGGGATCAATCAGCCCCAGCATTTT. As protein: CASSLGTGINQPQHF.